Presented here are 21 T cell receptor beta chains from one specimen sequenced in a study of T cell clonality in common variable immunodeficiency (dated by TCRdb to between 2014 and 2017). Libraries were prepared through the immunoSEQ multiplex PCR assay. TCRdb carries this immuneACCESS record with in-frame sequences only. Its versions omit some clonotypes, under half of them owing to an unresolved V gene in the studies checked, with the rest unexplained. This sample includes 45,000 to 65,000 clones, and none of them was observed just once. Together, the top ten hold 2% to 2.5% of the sample. The sample consisted of peripheral blood mononuclear cells. The source of these receptors is a person between 18 and 75 years old in good health.

This clone was seen ten or more times. The read is 3 residues too short to cover the CDR3 end, so that end is filled in from the germline J gene. The J gene is TRBJ2-5, the V gene TRBV5-1, with 8 positions matching TRBD2. CDR3 length: 15 residues. Trimming removed 4 bases from V and 2 bases from J; junction bases left unmatched: 7. Germline lookup yields CDR1 SGHRS and CDR2 YFSETQ. The CDR3 DNA, read in part, is TGCGCCAGCAGCCCCATGACTAGCGTGCAAGAGACC. This encodes CASSPMTSVQET. In full, the CDR3 reads CASSPMTSVQETQYF.

This clone was seen repeatedly, ten times or more. The CDR3 goes on 3 residues after the read ends, and that part is filled in from the germline J gene. The rearrangement links TRBV7-3 to TRBJ2-1, with 9 bases fitting TRBD1. Germline V gene data show CDR1 as SGHTA and CDR2 as FQGTGA. V was clipped by 5 bases and J by 4 bases; unmatched bases: 6. The CDR3 runs to 15 residues. The CDR3 sequence is CASSRGQGTYNEQFF. Partial CDR3 DNA: TGTGCCAGCAGCCGGGGACAGGGAACATACAATGAG.

This clone was detected many times. This CDR3 is CASSELNIQYF. The sequenced CDR3 bases are TGTGCCAGCAGTGAACTAAACATT. The chain joins TRBV2 to TRBJ2-4; D is uncertain. The read gets to within 3 residues of the CDR3 end, and the germline J gene fills in the rest. This CDR3 is built from 11 residues. Germline values: CDR1 SNHLY, CDR2 FYNNEI. Between the trimmed V and J ends, which lost 2 bases and 6 bases, there was a span of 2 bases.

This clone was seen repeatedly, ten times or more. The read ends 3 residues early relative to the CDR3; the germline J gene fills the gap. V usage is TRBV12-3 or TRBV12-4 and J usage is TRBJ2-7; TRBD1 matches 9 bases. J lost 4 bases, V lost 5 bases, and 3 bases had no gene match. This CDR3 comprises 13 residues. Incomplete CDR3 DNA: TGTGCCAGCAGTCGACAGGGGGTATACGAG. Protein product: CASSRQGVYE. The entire CDR3 sequence reads CASSRQGVYEQYF.

Many counts were recorded for this clone. The CDR3 is cut off 3 residues early in the read; its end comes from the germline J gene. The chain has TRBV5-1 and TRBJ2-1; D might be TRBD2 (6 bases). Germline V gene sequence: CDR1 SGHRS, CDR2 YFSETQ. V lost 0 bases, J lost 5 bases, and 9 bases lay in between. The length of the CDR3 is 14 residues. Partial CDR3 DNA: TGCGCCAGCAGCTTGGATTCTAGCGACAATGAG. The encoded protein is CASSLDSSDNE. The CDR3 in full is CASSLDSSDNEQFF. Drawing the rest from reference TRBV5-1 and TRBJ2-1, the complete variable domain is KAGVTQTPRYLIKTRGQQVTLSCSPISGHRSVSWYQQTPGQGLQFLFEYFSETQRNKGNFPGRFSGRQFSNSRSEMNVSTLELGDSALYLCASSLDSSDNEQFFGPGTRLTVL.

The table lists this clone with many counts. With the read ending 3 residues before the CDR3 end, the germline J gene is used to fill in that end. The V call is TRBV18, the J call TRBJ2-3; tentative D call: TRBD2 (6 bases). The CDR3 runs 15 residues. Germline CDR1 and CDR2: KGHSH and LQKENI. Trimming shortened V by 1 base and J by 1 base, and 9 bases separated the two germline ends. Here the CDR3 reads CASSPRLVGTDTQYF. Partial CDR3 DNA: TGTGCCAGCTCACCACGACTAGTGGGCACAGATACG.

This clone was recorded at least ten times. The CDR3 end is not reached by the read, which stops 3 residues before it; the germline J gene fills it in. This chain connects TRBV11-2 to TRBJ2-3; weak D call: TRBD2 (5 bases). This CDR3 is built from 14 residues. Trimming took off 2 bases at V and 0 bases at J, with 6 bases between the two ends. Germline CDR1 reads SGHAT; CDR2 reads FQNNGV. CDR3 bases read: TGTGCCAGCAGCTTACGCGGGAGCACAGATACG. Residues: CASSLRGSTDT. The full CDR3 is CASSLRGSTDTQYF.

This clone has more than one count but fewer than ten. CDR3 region: CASSLLAGGPDEQFF. Partial CDR3 DNA: TGTGCCAGCAGCTTACTAGCGGGAGGGCCCGATGAG. The V and J genes are TRBV7-8 and TRBJ2-1; 12 positions match TRBD2. Read coverage stops 3 residues before the CDR3 terminus; the germline J gene supplies the remainder. The CDR3 length is 15 residues. V shed 2 bases, J shed 8 bases, and the junction held 4 bases outside the gene matches. Germline loops: CDR1 SGHVS, CDR2 FQNEAQ.

This clone was seen many times. The read ends 3 residues shy of where the CDR3 ends; the end is completed using the germline J gene. The V gene is TRBV30, the J gene TRBJ1-2; D uncertain. V lost 7 bases, J lost 4 bases, and 19 bases lay in between. CDR1 and CDR2 from the germline V gene are GTSNPN and SVGIG (reference sequence). The CDR3 runs 14 residues. CDR3 amino acids: CASNQPQRGYGYTF. The covered CDR3 bases are TGTGCCTCGAACCAACCCCAACGCGGCTATGGC.

Concerning this clone: The CDR3 end is not reached by the read, which stops 3 residues before it; the germline J gene fills it in. The J gene is TRBJ1-4, the V gene TRBV7-8; 7 nucleotides line up with TRBD1. This CDR3 is built from 16 residues. CDR1 is SGHVS, CDR2 FQNEAQ, per germline. Trimming took 3 bases from V and 4 from J; bases not matched to a gene: 8. The CDR3 DNA, read in part, is TGTGCCAGCAGCTTGTACGGGACAGCCATTAATGAAAAA. Translating it yields CASSLYGTAINEK. The entire CDR3 protein reads CASSLYGTAINEKLFF. Looking up the rest from reference TRBV7-8 and TRBJ1-4 gives the full variable domain: GAGVSQSPRYKVAKRGQDVALRCDPISGHVSLFWYQQALGQGPEFLTYFQNEAQLDKSGLPSDRFFAERPEGSVSTLKIQRTQQEDSAVYLCASSLYGTAINEKLFFGSGTQLSVL.

This clone has a count of ten or more. The observed sequence ends 3 residues before the CDR3 terminus, with the missing tail filled in from the germline J gene. The rearrangement links TRBV20-1 to TRBJ1-6; D perhaps matches TRBD1 (5 bases). Per the germline V gene, CDR1 is DFQATT and CDR2 is SNEGSKA (reference sequence). This CDR3 has 14 amino acids. The part of the CDR3 DNA that was read is TGCAGCGGGAGCGGGGGTCCGCGCAATTCACCC. Its protein product is CSGSGGPRNSP. The whole CDR3 reads CSGSGGPRNSPLHF.

In this sample, this clone turned up many times. The CDR3 end lies 3 residues beyond the end of the read and is filled in from the germline J gene. The chain carries TRBV20-1 and TRBJ2-7; TRBD2 matches 7 bases. V shed 6 bases, J shed 1 base, and the junction held 24 bases outside the gene matches. Germline assignment: CDR1 DFQATT and CDR2 SNEGSKA (reference sequence). The CDR3 has 19 amino acids. The DNA read from the CDR3 is TGCAGTGCCAACAATAGGCGGGGCAGGGAGGGTCGTGTTTCCTACGAG. Encoded protein: CSANNRRGREGRVSYE. The full CDR3 reads CSANNRRGREGRVSYEQYF.

This clone was found many times. The read is 3 residues too short to cover the CDR3 end, so that end is filled in from the germline J gene. The V call is TRBV10-1, the J call TRBJ2-2; 9 bases map to TRBD1. The CDR3 runs to 17 residues. Germline V gene lookup returns CDR1 WNHNN and CDR2 SYGVQD (reference sequence). Trimming took 1 base from V and 4 from J; bases not matched to a gene: 7. The sequenced part of the CDR3 DNA is TGCGCCAGCAGTGAGTTGGACAGGGGAAGTTTCACCGGGGAG. Its translation: CASSELDRGSFTGE. The whole CDR3 region reads CASSELDRGSFTGELFF.

This clone was detected many times. Coverage ceases 3 residues before the CDR3 finishes, and the germline J gene fills in the end. The V gene is TRBV5-4, the J gene TRBJ2-3; D not certain. Germline V CDR1 and CDR2: SGHNT, YYREEE (reference sequence). Trimming took off 0 bases at V and 3 bases at J, with 8 bases between the two ends. The CDR3 is 14 residues long. CDR3 DNA, as far as it was read: TGTGCCAGCAGCTTGGAACTGCCTACAGATACG. Translating it yields CASSLELPTDT. The full CDR3 sequence reads CASSLELPTDTQYF. The full variable domain, with the rest looked up from reference TRBV5-4 and TRBJ2-3, is ETGVTQSPTHLIKTRGQQVTLRCSSQSGHNTVSWYQQALGQGPQFIFQYYREEENGRGNFPPRFSGLQFPNYSSELNVNALELDDSALYLCASSLELPTDTQYFGPGTRLTVL.

At least ten counts were recorded for this clone. The sequenced part of the CDR3 DNA is TGTGCCAGCAGCTTAGTAGCGGGGAGGTACAATGAG. It is translated as CASSLVAGRYNE. The whole CDR3 protein is CASSLVAGRYNEQFF. The genes are TRBV7-9 and TRBJ2-1, with 8 bases fitting TRBD2. The DNA ends 3 residues before the CDR3 does, and the rest of the CDR3 is filled in from the germline J gene. The V segment lost 1 base and the J segment 4 bases; nucleotides outside the gene matches: 3. This CDR3 is 15 amino acids long. Germline CDR1 is SEHNR and CDR2 is FQNEAQ (reference sequence).

This clone was counted many times. The read halts 3 residues ahead of the CDR3 end, with the missing end drawn from the germline J gene. The gene calls are TRBV5-6 and TRBJ1-1, with TRBD1 matching over 9 bases. V shed 6 bases and J 3 bases; nucleotides not matched to a gene: 9. The CDR3 covers 15 residues. Germline loops: CDR1 SGHDT, CDR2 YYEEEE. Partial CDR3 DNA: TGTGCCAGCAACGTCCCGGGACAGGGTCACACTGAA. Amino acids: CASNVPGQGHTE. The whole CDR3 protein is CASNVPGQGHTEAFF.

Regarding this clone: With the read ending 3 residues before the CDR3 end, the germline J gene is used to fill in that end. The chain carries TRBV19 and TRBJ2-7; the match to TRBD1 covers 10 bases. This CDR3 has 17 amino acids. J was trimmed by 3 bases and V by 6 bases; bases with no gene match: 14. Germline V gene lookup returns CDR1 LNHDA and CDR2 SQIVND (reference sequence). CDR3 bases read: TGTGCCAGTAGCCCCGGGACAGGGGACTCTCGGTACTACGAG. Translation: CASSPGTGDSRYYE. The full-length CDR3 reads as CASSPGTGDSRYYEQYF.

This clone has at least ten counts. The read stops 3 residues short of the end of the CDR3; the missing end is completed from the germline J gene. The chain combines TRBV29-1 with TRBJ1-4; D gene ambiguous. Per germline, CDR1 SQVTM and CDR2 ANQGSEA. The V end was cut by 4 bases, the J end by 6 bases, with 9 bases between. The CDR3 has 12 residues. The CDR3 bases that were read are TGCAGCGTTGTAGGGTCGGATGAAAAA. Translation: CSVVGSDEK. The complete CDR3 sequence is CSVVGSDEKLFF.

Points on this clone: The read finishes 3 residues shy of the CDR3 end, and the germline J gene is used to complete it. This chain joins TRBV11-3 and TRBJ2-5, with TRBD1 identical over 8 bases. Per the germline V gene, CDR1 is SGHNT and CDR2 is YENEEA. Trimming took 4 bases from V and 3 from J; bases not matched to a gene: 4. The CDR3 is made up of 14 amino acids. The CDR3 spells CASSSGQGEETQYF. Incomplete CDR3 DNA: TGTGCCAGCAGCTCCGGACAGGGAGAAGAGACC.

Only a few counts were recorded for this clone. CDR3 bases read: TGTGCCAGCAGTGGACAGTTTAATCAGCCC. Its protein product is CASSGQFNQP. The complete CDR3 reads CASSGQFNQPQHF. The genes are TRBV2 and TRBJ1-5, with D possibly matching TRBD1 (5 bases). Sequencing ends 3 residues short of the CDR3 end; the germline J gene provides the rest. CDR3 length: 13 amino acids. CDR1 and CDR2 from the germline V gene are SNHLY and FYNNEI. Trimming stripped 4 bases from V and 4 bases from J, with 8 bases between.

This clone was recorded a few times. The sequence runs out 3 residues before the end of the CDR3; the remainder is reconstructed from the germline J gene. The V and J genes are TRBV19 and TRBJ1-5, with TRBD1 matching over 7 bases. The junction had 3 bases not matched to a gene; V was cut back by 3 bases and J by 4 bases. This CDR3 is 14 amino acids long. Germline CDR1 LNHDA, CDR2 SQIVND (reference sequence). The CDR3 region is CASSIGTENQPQHF. The sequenced CDR3 bases are TGTGCCAGTAGTATTGGGACAGAGAATCAGCCC.